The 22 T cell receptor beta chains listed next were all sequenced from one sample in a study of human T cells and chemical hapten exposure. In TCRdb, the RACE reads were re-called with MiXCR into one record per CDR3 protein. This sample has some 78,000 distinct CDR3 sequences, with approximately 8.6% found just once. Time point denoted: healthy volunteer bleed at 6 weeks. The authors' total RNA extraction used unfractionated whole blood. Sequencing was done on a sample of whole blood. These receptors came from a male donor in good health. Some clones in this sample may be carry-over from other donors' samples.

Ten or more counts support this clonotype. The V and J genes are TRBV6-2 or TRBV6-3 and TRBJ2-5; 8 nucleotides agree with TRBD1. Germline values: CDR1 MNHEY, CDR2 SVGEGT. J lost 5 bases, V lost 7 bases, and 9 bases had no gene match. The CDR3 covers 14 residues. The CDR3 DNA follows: TGTGCCAGCACCCCCCAGGGGGCGAGGGAGACCCAGTACTTC. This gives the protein CASTPQGARETQYF.

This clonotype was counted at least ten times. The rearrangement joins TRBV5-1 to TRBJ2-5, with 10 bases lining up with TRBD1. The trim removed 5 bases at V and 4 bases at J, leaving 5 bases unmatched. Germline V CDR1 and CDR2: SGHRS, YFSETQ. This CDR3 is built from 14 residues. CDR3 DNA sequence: TGCGCCAGCAGGACAGGGGGCTTTGGAGAGACCCAGTACTTC. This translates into CASRTGGFGETQYF. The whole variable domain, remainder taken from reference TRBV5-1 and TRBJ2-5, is KAGVTQTPRYLIKTRGQQVTLSCSPISGHRSVSWYQQTPGQGLQFLFEYFSETQRNKGNFPGRFSGRQFSNSRSEMNVSTLELGDSALYLCASRTGGFGETQYFGPGTRLLVL.

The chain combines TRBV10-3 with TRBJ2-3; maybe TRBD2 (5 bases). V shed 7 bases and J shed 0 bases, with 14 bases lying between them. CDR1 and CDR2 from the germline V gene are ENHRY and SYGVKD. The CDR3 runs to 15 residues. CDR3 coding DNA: TGTGCCATCACCGCAGCGGATCCTAGCACAGATACGCAGTATTTT. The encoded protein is CAITAADPSTDTQYF.

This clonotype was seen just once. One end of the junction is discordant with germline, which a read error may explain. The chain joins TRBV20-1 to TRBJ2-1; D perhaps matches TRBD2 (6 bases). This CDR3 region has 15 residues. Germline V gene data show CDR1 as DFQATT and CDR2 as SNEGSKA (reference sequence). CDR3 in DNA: TGCAGTGTTAGAGATTTGCGAACGGGAGTAGGTGAGCAGTTCTTC. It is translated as CSVRDLRTGVGEQFF.

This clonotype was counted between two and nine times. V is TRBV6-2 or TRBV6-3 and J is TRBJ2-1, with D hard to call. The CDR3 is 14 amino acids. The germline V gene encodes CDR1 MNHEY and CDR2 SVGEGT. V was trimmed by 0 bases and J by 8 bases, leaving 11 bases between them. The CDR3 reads CASSYSGLFDEQFF. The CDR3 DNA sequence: TGTGCCAGCAGTTACTCAGGTTTGTTTGATGAGCAGTTCTTC.

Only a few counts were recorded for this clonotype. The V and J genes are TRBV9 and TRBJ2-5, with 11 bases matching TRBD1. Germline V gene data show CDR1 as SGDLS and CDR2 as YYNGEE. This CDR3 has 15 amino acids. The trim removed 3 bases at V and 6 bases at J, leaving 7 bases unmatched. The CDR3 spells CASSAWTGGGKTQYF. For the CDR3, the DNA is TGTGCCAGCAGCGCGTGGACAGGGGGCGGAAAGACCCAGTACTTC.

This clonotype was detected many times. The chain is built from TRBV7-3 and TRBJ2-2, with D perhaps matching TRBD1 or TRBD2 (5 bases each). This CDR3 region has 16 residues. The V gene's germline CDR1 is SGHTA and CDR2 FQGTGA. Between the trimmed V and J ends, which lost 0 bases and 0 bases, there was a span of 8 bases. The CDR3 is CASSLTVGANTGELFF. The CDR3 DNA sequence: TGTGCCAGCAGCTTAACGGTGGGGGCGAACACCGGGGAGCTGTTTTTT.

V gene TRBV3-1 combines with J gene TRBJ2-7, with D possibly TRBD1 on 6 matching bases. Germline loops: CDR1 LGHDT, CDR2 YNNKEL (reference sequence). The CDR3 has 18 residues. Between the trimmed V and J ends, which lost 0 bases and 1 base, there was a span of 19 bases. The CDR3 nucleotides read TGTGCCAGCAGCCAAGATCGGTTGAAGGCAGGGGATTCCTACGAGCAGTACTTC. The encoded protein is CASSQDRLKAGDSYEQYF.

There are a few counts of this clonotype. CDR3 residues: CASSPGGNSYEQYF. CDR3 nucleotides: TGTGCCAGCAGTCCGGGGGGAAACTCCTACGAGCAGTACTTC. This chain joins TRBV12-3 or TRBV12-4 and TRBJ2-7; TRBD2 matches 7 bases. The CDR3 consists of 14 residues. V trimming: 5 bases; J trimming: 0 bases; junction bases outside the gene matches: 4.

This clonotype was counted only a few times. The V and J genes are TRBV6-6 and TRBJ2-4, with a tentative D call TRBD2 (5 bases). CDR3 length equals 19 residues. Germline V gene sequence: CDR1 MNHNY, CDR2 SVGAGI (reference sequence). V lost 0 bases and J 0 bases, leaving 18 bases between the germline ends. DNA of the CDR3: TGTGCCAGCAGTTACTCGATTCCCCTGGAGGATCTAGCCAAAAACATTCAGTACTTC. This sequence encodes CASSYSIPLEDLAKNIQYF.

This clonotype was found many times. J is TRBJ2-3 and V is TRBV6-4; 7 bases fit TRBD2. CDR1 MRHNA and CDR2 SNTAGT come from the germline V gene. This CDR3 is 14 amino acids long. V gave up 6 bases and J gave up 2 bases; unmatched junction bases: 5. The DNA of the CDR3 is TGTGCCAGCAGATCGAGCGGGGCCACAGATACGCAGTATTTT. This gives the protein CASRSSGATDTQYF.

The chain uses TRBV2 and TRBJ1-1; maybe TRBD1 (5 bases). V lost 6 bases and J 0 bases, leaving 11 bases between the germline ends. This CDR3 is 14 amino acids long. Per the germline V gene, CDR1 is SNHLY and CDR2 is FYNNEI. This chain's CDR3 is CASSRQSVNTEAFF. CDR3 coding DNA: TGTGCCAGCAGCCGACAGAGTGTGAACACTGAAGCTTTCTTT.

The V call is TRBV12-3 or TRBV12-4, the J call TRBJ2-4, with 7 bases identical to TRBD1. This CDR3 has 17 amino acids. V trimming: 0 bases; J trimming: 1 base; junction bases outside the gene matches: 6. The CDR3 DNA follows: TGTGCCAGCAGTTTAGCAGAGGGGGCTGGGGCCAAAAACATTCAGTACTTC. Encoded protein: CASSLAEGAGAKNIQYF.

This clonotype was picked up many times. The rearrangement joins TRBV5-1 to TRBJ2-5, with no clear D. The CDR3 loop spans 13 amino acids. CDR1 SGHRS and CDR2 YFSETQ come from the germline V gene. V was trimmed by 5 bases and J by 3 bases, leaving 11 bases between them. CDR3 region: CASSLQIEETQYF. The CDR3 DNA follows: TGCGCCAGCAGTCTCCAGATTGAAGAGACCCAGTACTTC.

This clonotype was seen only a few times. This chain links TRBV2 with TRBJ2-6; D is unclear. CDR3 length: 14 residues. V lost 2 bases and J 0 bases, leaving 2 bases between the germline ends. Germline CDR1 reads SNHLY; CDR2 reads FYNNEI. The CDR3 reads CASSEHSGANVLTF. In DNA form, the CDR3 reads TGTGCCAGCAGTGAACACTCTGGGGCCAACGTCCTGACTTTC.

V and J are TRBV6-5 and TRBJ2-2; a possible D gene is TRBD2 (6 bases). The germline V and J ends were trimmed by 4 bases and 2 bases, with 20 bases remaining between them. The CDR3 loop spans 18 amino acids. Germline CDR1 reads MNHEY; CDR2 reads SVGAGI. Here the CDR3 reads CASSLNHPGTANTGELFF. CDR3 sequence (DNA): TGTGCCAGCAGTTTAAACCACCCCGGGACTGCTAACACCGGGGAGCTGTTTTTT.

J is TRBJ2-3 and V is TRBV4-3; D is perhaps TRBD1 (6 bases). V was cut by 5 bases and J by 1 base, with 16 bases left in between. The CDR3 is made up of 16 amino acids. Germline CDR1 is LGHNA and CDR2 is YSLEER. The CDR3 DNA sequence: TGCGCCAGCAGCGGAAGATCAGGGGCCCGCACAGATACGCAGTATTTT. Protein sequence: CASSGRSGARTDTQYF.

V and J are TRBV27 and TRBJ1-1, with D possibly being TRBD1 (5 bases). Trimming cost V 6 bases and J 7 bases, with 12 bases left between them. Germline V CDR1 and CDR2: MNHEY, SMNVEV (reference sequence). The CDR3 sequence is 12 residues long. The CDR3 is CASRGRGIEAFF. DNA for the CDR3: TGTGCCAGCAGGGGACGGGGTATTGAAGCTTTCTTT.

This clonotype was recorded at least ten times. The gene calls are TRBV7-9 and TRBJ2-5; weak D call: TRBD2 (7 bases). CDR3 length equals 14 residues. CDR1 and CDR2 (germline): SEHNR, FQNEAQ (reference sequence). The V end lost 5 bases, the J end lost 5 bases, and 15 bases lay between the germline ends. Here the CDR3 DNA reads TGTGCCAGCAGCCCAGGGGAGGGCCGTGAGACCCAGTACTTC. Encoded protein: CASSPGEGRETQYF.

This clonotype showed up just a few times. The CDR3 loop is CASSSHREGTDTQYF. CDR3 coding DNA: TGTGCCAGCAGTTCCCACAGGGAGGGGACAGATACGCAGTATTTT. The V call is TRBV7-2, the J call TRBJ2-3, with a tentative D call TRBD2 (7 bases). Germline V lookup: CDR1 SGHTA, CDR2 FQGNSA. Deletions cut 6 bases from V and 3 bases from J, with 16 bases between. The CDR3 covers 15 residues.

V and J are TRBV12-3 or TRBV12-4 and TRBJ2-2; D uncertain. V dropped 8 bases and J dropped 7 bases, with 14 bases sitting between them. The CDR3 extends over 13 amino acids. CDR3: CASRRKPIGELFF. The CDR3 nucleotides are TGTGCCAGCCGGCGGAAACCGATCGGGGAGCTGTTTTTT.

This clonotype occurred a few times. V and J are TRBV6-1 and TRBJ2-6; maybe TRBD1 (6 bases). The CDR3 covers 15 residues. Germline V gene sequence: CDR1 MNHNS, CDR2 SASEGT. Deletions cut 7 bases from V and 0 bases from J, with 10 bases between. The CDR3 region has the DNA TGTGCCAGCACAGGGGACCTCTCTGGGGCCAACGTCCTGACTTTC. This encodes CASTGDLSGANVLTF.